The clone carrying this T cell receptor (beta chain) was seen only a few times. Its target is not known. The sample belongs to a study of T cell repertoires in cytomegalovirus infection. Study as a whole: CMV epitopes used comprised recently identified HLA-C-restricted ones and well-studied HLA-B-restricted ones. The public TCR beta signatures pointed to both CMV infection and matching HLA type. Study-level findings and limits: HLA-C-restricted CMV clonotypes gave the most frequent clonotype in two of eight donors. The cumulative frequency of public TCR beta families distinguished individuals who carried CMV together with the relevant HLA.

TCRdb reprocessed the reads with MiXCR, giving one entry per CDR3 protein. This table holds 150,000 to 200,000 distinct CDR3 sequences, roughly 21% found once. Trimming left V 0 bases short and J 4 bases short, with 23 bases between. This CDR3 region has 19 residues. Per the germline V gene, CDR1 is MGHRA and CDR2 is YSYEKL. The chain combines TRBV4-1 with TRBJ2-3; D remains unclear. Specimen: CD8+ T cells from cultured PBMCs, collected from culture after CMV antigen stimulation. This TCR derives from a human donor in good health (CMV status not recorded). Some clones in this sample may be carry-over from other donors' samples. The CDR3 DNA reads as TGCGCCAGCAGCCAAGATCCCACCTTTAATAATATTAGGGCAGATACGCAGTATTTT. Amino acid sequence: CASSQDPTFNNIRADTQYF.